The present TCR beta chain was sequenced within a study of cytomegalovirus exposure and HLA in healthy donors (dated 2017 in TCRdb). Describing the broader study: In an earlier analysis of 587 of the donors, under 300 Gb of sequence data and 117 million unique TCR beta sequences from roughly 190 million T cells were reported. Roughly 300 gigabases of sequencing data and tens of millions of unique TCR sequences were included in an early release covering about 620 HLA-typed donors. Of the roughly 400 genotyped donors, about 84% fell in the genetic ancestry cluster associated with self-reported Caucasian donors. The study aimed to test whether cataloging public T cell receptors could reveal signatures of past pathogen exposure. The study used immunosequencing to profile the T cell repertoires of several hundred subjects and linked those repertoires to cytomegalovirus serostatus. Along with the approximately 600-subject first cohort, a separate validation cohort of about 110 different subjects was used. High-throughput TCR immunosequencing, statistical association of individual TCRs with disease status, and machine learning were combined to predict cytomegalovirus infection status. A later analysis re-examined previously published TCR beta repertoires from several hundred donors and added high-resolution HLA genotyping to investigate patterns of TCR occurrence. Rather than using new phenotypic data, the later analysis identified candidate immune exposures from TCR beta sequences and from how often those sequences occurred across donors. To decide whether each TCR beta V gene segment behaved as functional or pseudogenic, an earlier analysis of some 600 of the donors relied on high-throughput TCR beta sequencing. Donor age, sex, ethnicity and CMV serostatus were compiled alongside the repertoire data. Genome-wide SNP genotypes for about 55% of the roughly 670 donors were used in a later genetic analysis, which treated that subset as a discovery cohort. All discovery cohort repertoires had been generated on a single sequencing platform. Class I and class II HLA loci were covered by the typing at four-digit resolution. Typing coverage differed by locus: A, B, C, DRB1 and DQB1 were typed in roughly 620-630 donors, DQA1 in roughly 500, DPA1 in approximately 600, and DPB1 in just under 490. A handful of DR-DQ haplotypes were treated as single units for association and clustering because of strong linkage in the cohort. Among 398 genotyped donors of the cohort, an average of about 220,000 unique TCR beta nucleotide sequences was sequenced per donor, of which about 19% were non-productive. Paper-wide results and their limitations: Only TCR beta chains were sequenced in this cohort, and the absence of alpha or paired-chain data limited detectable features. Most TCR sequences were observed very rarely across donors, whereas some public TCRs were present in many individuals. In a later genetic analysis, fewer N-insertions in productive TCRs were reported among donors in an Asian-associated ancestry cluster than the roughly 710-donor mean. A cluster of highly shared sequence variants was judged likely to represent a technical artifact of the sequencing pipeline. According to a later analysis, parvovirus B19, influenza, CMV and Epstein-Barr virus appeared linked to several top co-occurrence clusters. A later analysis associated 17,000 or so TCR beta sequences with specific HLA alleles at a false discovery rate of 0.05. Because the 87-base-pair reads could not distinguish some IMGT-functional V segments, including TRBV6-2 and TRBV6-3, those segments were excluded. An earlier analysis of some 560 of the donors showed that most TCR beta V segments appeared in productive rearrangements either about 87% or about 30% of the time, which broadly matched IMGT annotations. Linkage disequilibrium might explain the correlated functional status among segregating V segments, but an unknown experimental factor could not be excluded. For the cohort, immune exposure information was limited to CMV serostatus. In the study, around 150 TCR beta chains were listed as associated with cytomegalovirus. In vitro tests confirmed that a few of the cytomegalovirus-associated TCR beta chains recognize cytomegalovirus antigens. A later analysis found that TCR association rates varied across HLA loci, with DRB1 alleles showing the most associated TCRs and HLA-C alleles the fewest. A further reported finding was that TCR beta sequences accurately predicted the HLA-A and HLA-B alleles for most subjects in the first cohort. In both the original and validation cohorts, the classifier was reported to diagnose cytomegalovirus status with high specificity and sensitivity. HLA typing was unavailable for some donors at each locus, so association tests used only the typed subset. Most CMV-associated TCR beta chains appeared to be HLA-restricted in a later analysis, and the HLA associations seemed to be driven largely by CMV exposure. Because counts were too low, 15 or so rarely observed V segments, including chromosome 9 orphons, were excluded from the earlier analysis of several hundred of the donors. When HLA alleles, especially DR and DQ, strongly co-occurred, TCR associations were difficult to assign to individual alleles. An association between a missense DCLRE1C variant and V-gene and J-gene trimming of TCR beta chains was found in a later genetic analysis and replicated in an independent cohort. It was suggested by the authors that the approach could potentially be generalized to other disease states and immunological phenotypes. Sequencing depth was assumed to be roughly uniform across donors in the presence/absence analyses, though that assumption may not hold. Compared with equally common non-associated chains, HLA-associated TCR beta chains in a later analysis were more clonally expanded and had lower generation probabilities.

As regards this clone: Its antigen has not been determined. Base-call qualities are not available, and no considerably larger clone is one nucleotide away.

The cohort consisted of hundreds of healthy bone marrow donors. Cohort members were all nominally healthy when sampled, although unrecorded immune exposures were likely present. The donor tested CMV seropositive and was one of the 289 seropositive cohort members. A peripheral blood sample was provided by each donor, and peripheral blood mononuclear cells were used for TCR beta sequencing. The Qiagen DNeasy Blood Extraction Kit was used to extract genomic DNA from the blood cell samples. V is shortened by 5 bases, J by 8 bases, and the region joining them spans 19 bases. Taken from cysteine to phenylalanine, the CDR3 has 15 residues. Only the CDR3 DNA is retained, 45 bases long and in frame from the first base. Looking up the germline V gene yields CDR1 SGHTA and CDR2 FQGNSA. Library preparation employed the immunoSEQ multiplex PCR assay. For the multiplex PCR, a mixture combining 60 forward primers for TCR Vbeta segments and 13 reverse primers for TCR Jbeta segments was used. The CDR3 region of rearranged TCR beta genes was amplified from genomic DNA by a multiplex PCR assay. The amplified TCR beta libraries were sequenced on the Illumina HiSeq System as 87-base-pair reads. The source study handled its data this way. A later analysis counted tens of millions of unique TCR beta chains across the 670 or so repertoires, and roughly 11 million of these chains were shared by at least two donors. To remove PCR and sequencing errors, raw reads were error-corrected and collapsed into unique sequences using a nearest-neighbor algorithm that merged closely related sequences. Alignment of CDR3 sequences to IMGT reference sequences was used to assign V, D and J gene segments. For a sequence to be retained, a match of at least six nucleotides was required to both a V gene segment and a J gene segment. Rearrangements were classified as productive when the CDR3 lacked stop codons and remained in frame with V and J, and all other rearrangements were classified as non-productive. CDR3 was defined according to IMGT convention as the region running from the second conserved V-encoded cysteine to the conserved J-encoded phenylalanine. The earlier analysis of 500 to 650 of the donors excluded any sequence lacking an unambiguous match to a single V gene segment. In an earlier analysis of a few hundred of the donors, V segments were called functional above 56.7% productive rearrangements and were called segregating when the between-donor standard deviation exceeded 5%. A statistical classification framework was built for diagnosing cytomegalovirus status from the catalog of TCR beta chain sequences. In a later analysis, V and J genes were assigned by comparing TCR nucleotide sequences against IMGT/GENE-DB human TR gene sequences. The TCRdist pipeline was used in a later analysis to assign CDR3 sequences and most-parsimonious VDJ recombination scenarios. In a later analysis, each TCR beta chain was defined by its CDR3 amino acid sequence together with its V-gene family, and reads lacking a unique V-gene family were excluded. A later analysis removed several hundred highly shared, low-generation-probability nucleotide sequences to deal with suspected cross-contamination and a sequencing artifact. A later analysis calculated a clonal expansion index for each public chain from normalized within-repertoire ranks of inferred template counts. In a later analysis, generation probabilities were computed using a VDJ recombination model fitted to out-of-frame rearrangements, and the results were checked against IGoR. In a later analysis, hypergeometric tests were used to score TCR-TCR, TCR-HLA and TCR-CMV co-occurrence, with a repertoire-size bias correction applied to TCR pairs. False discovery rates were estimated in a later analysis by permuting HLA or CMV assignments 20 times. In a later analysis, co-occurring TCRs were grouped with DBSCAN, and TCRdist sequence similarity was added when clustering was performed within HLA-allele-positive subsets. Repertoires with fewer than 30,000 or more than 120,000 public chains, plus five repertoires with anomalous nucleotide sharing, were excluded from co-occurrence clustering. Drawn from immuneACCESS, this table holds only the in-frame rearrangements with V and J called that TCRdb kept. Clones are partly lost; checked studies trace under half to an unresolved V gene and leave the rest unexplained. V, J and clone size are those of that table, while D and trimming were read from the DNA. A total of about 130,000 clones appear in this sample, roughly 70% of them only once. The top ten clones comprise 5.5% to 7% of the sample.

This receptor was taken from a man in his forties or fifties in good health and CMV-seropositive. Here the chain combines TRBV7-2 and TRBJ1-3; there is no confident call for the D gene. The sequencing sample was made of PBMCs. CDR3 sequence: CASSPTFPPRDTIYF. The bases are TGTGCCAGCAGCCCAACCTTTCCTCCCCGAGACACCATATATTTT. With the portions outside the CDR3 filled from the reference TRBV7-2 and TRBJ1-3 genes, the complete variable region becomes GAGVSQSPSNKVTEKGKDVELRCDPISGHTALYWYRQSLGQGLEFLIYFQGNSAPDKSGLPSDRFSAERTGGSVSTLTIQRTQQEDSAVYLCASSPTFPPRDTIYFGEGSWLTVV.